Detailed here is one T cell receptor beta chain. V was cut by 7 bases and J by 0 bases, with 13 bases left in between. Germline lookup yields CDR1 SNHLY and CDR2 FYNNEI. The CDR3 loop spans 15 amino acids. Primers for the PCR totalled 60 Vbeta and 13 Jbeta. Some clones are missing from TCRdb's copy, which holds only in-frame ones; the method was immunoSEQ multiplex PCR. This sample carries 100,000 to 150,000 clones, just over 70% of them seen once, and the ten largest clones take over 2%. These data come from a study of cytomegalovirus exposure and HLA in healthy donors. V is TRBV2 and J is TRBJ1-3; D possibly corresponds to TRBD1 (5 bases). This clonotype was sampled from a woman in her sixties or seventies in good health and CMV-seropositive. Sequencing was performed on PBMCs. The CDR3 coding sequence is TGTGCCAGCACGAGGTCCGGACACTCTGGAAACACCATATATTTT. The encoded protein is CASTRSGHSGNTIYF.